This T cell receptor (beta chain) was identified in a study of shared clonotypes between healthy human individuals. Assay: immunoSEQ multiplex PCR; the TCRdb copy retains only in-frame clones and omits some. The sample shows about 450,000 clones, 79% of them seen only once. The TCR originated in a woman aged 40-49 years in good health. Some clones in this sample may be carry-over from other donors' samples. Sequenced input: PBMCs.

As DNA, the CDR3 is TGTGCCAGCAGCCCAGGGACTAGCGGGAGGATGGGTACGCAGTATTTT. Translating gives CASSPGTSGRMGTQYF. This sequence joins TRBV2 and TRBJ2-3; the match to TRBD2 covers 15 bases. Germline-derived CDR1 and CDR2 are SNHLY and FYNNEI. CDR3 size: 16 residues. Trimming removed 6 bases from V and 8 bases from J; junction bases left unmatched: 9.